A single sample is the source of the 9 T cell receptor beta chains below, sequenced in a study of siplizumab effects on memory and regulatory T cells (dated by TCRdb to about 2019). The library was produced with the immunoSEQ multiplex PCR assay. TCRdb re-hosts the immuneACCESS table, in-frame sequences only. Its copies lack some clones; in the studies checked, an unresolved V gene accounts for under half of them, and the cause for the rest is not known. For this sample there are some 70,000 clones; approximately 89% appear just once. 1.5% to 2% of the sample is held by the ten biggest clonotypes. What was sequenced was Tregs sorted from blood. The source is a human donor in good health.

The chain couples TRBV30 to TRBJ2-2; 7 nucleotides line up with TRBD1. The CDR3 is 15 residues long. Germline trimming cut 1 base from V and 4 bases from J; bases unmatched to any gene: 6. The V gene's germline CDR1 is GTSNPN and CDR2 SVGIG (reference sequence). CDR3 nucleotide sequence: TGTGCCTGGAGTGAGCCGACAGGGCTCACCGGGGAGCTGTTTTTT. Encoded protein: CAWSEPTGLTGELFF.

The gene calls are TRBV7-9 and TRBJ1-5, with unresolved D. With 2 bases removed from V and 5 bases from J, the gap between germline ends came to 4 bases. Germline CDR1 and CDR2: SEHNR and FQNEAQ (reference sequence). This CDR3 has 12 amino acids. The CDR3 DNA is TGTGCCAGCAGCTTAACAGATCAGCCCCAGCATTTT. Translation: CASSLTDQPQHF.

This CDR3 reads CASRNDRNQETQYF. As DNA, the CDR3 is TGTGCCAGCAGGAACGACAGAAACCAAGAGACCCAGTACTTC. This chain connects TRBV2 to TRBJ2-5, with D possibly being TRBD1 (5 bases). The germline gives CDR1 SNHLY, CDR2 FYNNEI. V was pared by 6 bases and J by 0 bases, with 11 bases between. This CDR3 is 14 amino acids long.

At least ten counts were recorded for this clone. This rearrangement joins TRBV11-1 to TRBJ1-1; D is unresolved. This CDR3 is 14 amino acids long. V was shortened by 3 bases and J by 3 bases, with 11 bases between the two germline ends. Germline lookup yields CDR1 SGHAT and CDR2 FQDESV (reference sequence). CDR3 loop: CASSLDYRYTEAFF. The DNA for the CDR3 is TGTGCCAGCAGCTTGGACTATAGGTACACTGAAGCTTTCTTT. The variable domain in full, with the rest retrieved from reference TRBV11-1 and TRBJ1-1, is EAEVAQSPRYKITEKSQAVAFWCDPISGHATLYWYRQILGQGPELLVQFQDESVVDDSQLPKDRFSAERLKGVDSTLKIQPAELGDSAMYLCASSLDYRYTEAFFGQGTRLTVV.

The sample holds many counts of this clone. V gene TRBV15 combines with J gene TRBJ2-3; D is perhaps TRBD2 (5 bases). This CDR3 has 16 residues. Germline V gene sequence: CDR1 LNHNV, CDR2 YYDKDF (reference sequence). Deletions cut 1 base from V and 0 bases from J, with 11 bases between. CDR3 amino acids: CATSRGDGVSTDTQYF. CDR3 sequence (DNA): TGTGCCACCAGCAGAGGAGACGGGGTTAGCACAGATACGCAGTATTTT.

The V and J genes are TRBV19 and TRBJ2-2; D assignment may be TRBD1 or TRBD2 (6 bases each). Germline lookup yields CDR1 LNHDA and CDR2 SQIVND (reference sequence). This CDR3 is built from 18 residues. V was cut by 7 bases and J by 2 bases, with 23 bases left in between. In DNA form, the CDR3 reads TGTGCCAGTATGGGAATTAGGGGGAGGACGCCTAACACCGGGGAGCTGTTTTTT. The encoded protein is CASMGIRGRTPNTGELFF.

This clone has only one observation. V and J are TRBV6-1 and TRBJ1-4; 7 bases agree with TRBD1. The CDR3 runs 14 residues. V dropped 6 bases and J dropped 8; count of bases not matched to a gene: 9. From germline, CDR1 is MNHNS and CDR2 SASEGT. For the CDR3, the DNA is TGTGCCAGCAGAACAGGGGCAGGGTGGGAAAAACTGTTTTTT. Amino acid sequence: CASRTGAGWEKLFF.

As concerns this clone: At one of its ends the junction is not consistent with the germline gene, which may arise from a read error. The chain couples TRBV6-6 to TRBJ1-5, with D uncertain. CDR3 length: 15 amino acids. Germline values: CDR1 MNHNY, CDR2 SVGAGI (reference sequence). The CDR3 reads CASTYSNTFNQPQHF. The DNA for the CDR3 is TGTGCCAGCACTTACTCAAACACCTTCAATCAGCCCCAGCATTTT.

The rearrangement uses TRBV19 and TRBJ2-5; maybe TRBD1 (6 bases). CDR3 length: 13 residues. CDR1 LNHDA and CDR2 SQIVND come from the germline V gene (reference sequence). Trimming stripped 5 bases from V and 10 bases from J, with 17 bases between. CDR3 nucleotide sequence: TGTGCCAGTAGTCCACAGGGTTCTGGTGACCAGTACTTC. The encoded protein is CASSPQGSGDQYF.